The 32 T cell receptor beta chains below were found in one sample sequenced in a study of Ad26.COV2.S vaccination and SARS-CoV-2 variants. The protocol was immunoSEQ multiplex PCR, while the TCRdb copy is restricted to in-frame clones and leaves out a portion. The sample lists 350,000 to 500,000 clones, nearly 90% occurring once. The treatment denotes: roughly 20 received Ad26.COV2.S at low or high dose, single or two shots; about five received placebo; per-sample allocation not given. The samples date from day 63 after the first vaccine or placebo injection. The sequencing used peripheral blood, collected in a trial of Ad26.COV2.S vaccine versus placebo. The receptors originated from a person between 18 and 60 years old who received the Ad26.COV2.S COVID-19 vaccine or a placebo.

The chain links TRBV4-3 to TRBJ2-3; 9 positions agree with TRBD2. The V and J ends lost 3 bases and 2 bases, in that order; junction bases with no gene match: 6. Germline V gene data show CDR1 as LGHNA and CDR2 as YSLEER. There are 16 residues in the CDR3. Written as DNA, the CDR3 is TGCGCCAGCAGCCAGGGGCGGGGGGGATTCACAGATACGCAGTATTTT. This translates into CASSQGRGGFTDTQYF.

The chain links TRBV5-1 to TRBJ1-2, with a tentative D call TRBD1 (6 bases). The CDR3 spans 14 residues. In germline, CDR1 is SGHRS, CDR2 YFSETQ. V lost 3 bases and J lost 7, with 16 bases in between. Written as DNA, the CDR3 is TGCGCCAGCAGCTCGAGTTCAGGGGTCCCTGGCTACACCTTC. Protein product: CASSSSSGVPGYTF.

The chain couples TRBV11-3 to TRBJ2-7, with TRBD2 as a possible D gene (6 bases). CDR1 is SGHNT, CDR2 YENEEA, per germline. V was shortened by 3 bases and J by 6 bases, with 15 bases between the two germline ends. CDR3 size: 14 residues. The chain's CDR3 is CASSFGGESSEQYF. The CDR3, as DNA: TGTGCCAGCAGCTTCGGGGGAGAGAGCTCCGAGCAGTACTTC.

V usage is TRBV6-1 and J usage is TRBJ1-4; D is ambiguous. The CDR3 has 16 residues. CDR1 and CDR2 (germline): MNHNS, SASEGT. Trimming took 4 bases from V and 1 from J, leaving 13 bases between them. CDR3 DNA: TGTGCCAGCAGTGCTGAGCCCGGCCAAACTAATGAAAAACTGTTTTTT. It yields the protein CASSAEPGQTNEKLFF.

The J gene is TRBJ2-5, the V gene TRBV15; TRBD2 matches 7 bases. With 1 base clipped from V and 4 bases from J, the junction kept 6 bases outside the gene matches. Germline loops: CDR1 LNHNV, CDR2 YYDKDF (reference sequence). The CDR3 extends over 15 amino acids. CDR3 sequence reads: CATSRGSGEGETQYF. Written as DNA, the CDR3 is TGTGCCACCAGCAGAGGTTCGGGGGAGGGAGAGACCCAGTACTTC.

This clone was seen a few times. This rearrangement joins TRBV11-2 to TRBJ1-2; D may be TRBD1 (6 bases). The ends were cut back, 1 base at V and 4 bases at J, with 13 bases in the middle. Germline values: CDR1 SGHAT, CDR2 FQNNGV. This CDR3 is 15 amino acids long. This CDR3 reads CASSLGYRVGYGYTF. The CDR3, as DNA: TGTGCCAGCAGCTTAGGGTACAGGGTCGGCTATGGCTACACCTTC.

Here the CDR3 reads CASRTTGTGSLGYTF. The CDR3 DNA reads as TGTGCCAGCAGAACAACCGGGACAGGGTCGCTTGGCTACACCTTC. The gene calls are TRBV27 and TRBJ1-2; 9 nucleotides line up with TRBD1. CDR1 and CDR2 (germline): MNHEY, SMNVEV (reference sequence). V gave up 6 bases and J gave up 7 bases; unmatched junction bases: 12. CDR3 length: 15 amino acids.

This chain joins TRBV4-1 and TRBJ1-4, with 8 positions matching TRBD1. Germline V gives CDR1 MGHRA, CDR2 YSYEKL. V dropped 6 bases and J dropped 4; count of bases not matched to a gene: 4. This CDR3 spans 14 amino acids. CDR3: CASRAGGYNEKLFF. Here the CDR3 DNA reads TGCGCCAGCAGGGCAGGGGGCTATAATGAAAAACTGTTTTTT.

V and J are TRBV6-5 and TRBJ2-1; D is perhaps TRBD1 (5 bases). The V and J ends lost 4 bases and 8 bases respectively, with 12 bases between them. Germline values: CDR1 MNHEY, CDR2 SVGAGI. The CDR3 covers 13 residues. CDR3 residues: CASSWRRGYEQFF. The DNA of the CDR3 is TGTGCCAGCAGTTGGCGAAGGGGCTATGAGCAGTTCTTC.

There are many counts of this clone. The chain has TRBV9 and TRBJ1-4; no definite D call. Germline lookup yields CDR1 SGDLS and CDR2 YYNGEE. The V end lost 0 bases, the J end lost 6 bases, and 18 bases lay between the germline ends. This CDR3 has 17 amino acids. CDR3 amino acids: CASSVEDGGGVYEKLFF. In DNA form, the CDR3 reads TGTGCCAGCAGCGTAGAAGATGGAGGCGGGGTGTATGAAAAACTGTTTTTT.

This sequence joins TRBV2 and TRBJ1-2; D uncertain. The CDR3 contains 14 residues. V lost 1 base to trimming and J lost 2 bases, with 8 bases between them. Germline V lookup: CDR1 SNHLY, CDR2 FYNNEI. The CDR3 DNA follows: TGTGCCAGCAGTGAAGTGGGAGTAAACTATGGCTACACCTTC. Encoded protein: CASSEVGVNYGYTF.

The V and J genes are TRBV4-3 and TRBJ1-4, with 8 bases identical to TRBD1. Losses at the gene ends were 5 bases for V and 6 bases for J; bases not matched to a gene: 8. Germline assignment: CDR1 LGHNA and CDR2 YSLEER. The CDR3 covers 15 residues. CDR3 DNA sequence: TGCGCCAGCAGCACTCGGACAGGGAGAGATGAAAAACTGTTTTTT. It codes for CASSTRTGRDEKLFF.

The V and J genes are TRBV5-1 and TRBJ1-2; TRBD1 aligns across 10 bases. Germline-derived CDR1 and CDR2 are SGHRS and YFSETQ. The CDR3 length is 19 residues. Unmatched junction bases numbered 20, after V lost 4 bases and J lost 5 bases. CDR3 nucleotide sequence: TGCGCCAGCAGCCCCCTCCCTCCGGGACAGGGGACTCGAGCATATGGCTACACCTTC. This sequence encodes CASSPLPPGQGTRAYGYTF.

The rearrangement links TRBV28 to TRBJ2-1; the D is unclear. Trimming took off 3 bases at V and 0 bases at J, with 12 bases between the two ends. Germline CDR1 MDHEN, CDR2 SYDVKM. This CDR3 is 16 amino acids long. CDR3 sequence reads: CASSFFGLSSYNEQFF. The CDR3 DNA reads TGTGCCAGCAGTTTTTTCGGGCTAAGCTCCTACAATGAGCAGTTCTTC. The full variable domain, with the rest looked up from reference TRBV28 and TRBJ2-1, is DVKVTQSSRYLVKRTGEKVFLECVQDMDHENMFWYRQDPGLGLRLIYFSYDVKMKEKGDIPEGYSVSREKKERFSLILESASTNQTSMYLCASSFFGLSSYNEQFFGPGTRLTVL.

The sample holds a few counts of this clone. The rearrangement joins TRBV29-1 to TRBJ1-5, with D perhaps matching TRBD1 (6 bases). Germline CDR1 is SQVTM and CDR2 is ANQGSEA. The V end was cut by 7 bases, the J end by 5 bases, with 15 bases between. CDR3 length: 13 amino acids. This CDR3 is CSATTGNYQPQHF. CDR3 nucleotides: TGCAGCGCTACGACAGGAAACTATCAGCCCCAGCATTTT.

This chain connects TRBV5-6 to TRBJ1-5; no reliable D call. V was cut by 0 bases and J by 8 bases, with 18 bases left in between. The CDR3 extends over 16 amino acids. The germline V gene encodes CDR1 SGHDT and CDR2 YYEEEE. In nucleotides, the CDR3 is TGTGCCAGCAGCTTGGGGGCCGGGTCCCAGGTAAAGCCCCAGCATTTT. Protein sequence: CASSLGAGSQVKPQHF. Looking up the rest from reference TRBV5-6 and TRBJ1-5 gives the full variable domain: DAGVTQSPTHLIKTRGQQVTLRCSPKSGHDTVSWYQQALGQGPQFIFQYYEEEERQRGNFPDRFSGHQFPNYSSELNVNALLLGDSALYLCASSLGAGSQVKPQHFGDGTRLSIL.

The chain recombines TRBV6-6 with TRBJ1-2, with 8 bases identical to TRBD1. The CDR3 loop spans 15 amino acids. Per germline, CDR1 MNHNY and CDR2 SVGAGI (reference sequence). Unmatched junction bases numbered 11, after V lost 6 bases and J lost 5 bases. This CDR3 reads CASRDTGGKEYGYTF. Written as DNA, the CDR3 is TGTGCCAGCAGAGACACAGGGGGGAAGGAGTATGGCTACACCTTC.

This clone showed up just a few times. The chain uses TRBV7-3 and TRBJ2-2; D uncertain. Germline V gene sequence: CDR1 SGHTA, CDR2 FQGTGA. The CDR3 sequence is 13 residues long. V was clipped by 5 bases and J by 3 bases, with 7 bases between them. The CDR3 is CASSNRDTGELFF. For the CDR3, the DNA is TGTGCCAGCAGCAACCGGGACACCGGGGAGCTGTTTTTT.

Judged by abundance, this clone is large. This chain uses TRBV7-6 with TRBJ1-1; tentatively, D is TRBD1 (5 bases). The CDR3 sequence is 15 residues long. Trimming cost V 1 base and J 8 bases, with 17 bases left between them. Germline CDR1 reads SGHVS; CDR2 reads FNYEAQ. CDR3 residues: CASSLVRGGETEAFF. DNA for the CDR3: TGTGCCAGCAGCTTAGTGCGTGGGGGGGAGACGGAAGCTTTCTTT.

This sequence joins TRBV18 and TRBJ2-2; TRBD1 might be the D (6 bases). In germline, CDR1 is KGHSH, CDR2 LQKENI. With 4 bases removed from V and 6 bases from J, the gap between germline ends came to 15 bases. The CDR3 sequence is 15 residues long. In nucleotides, the CDR3 is TGTGCCAGCTCACTATACACAGGGAGATCCGGGGAGCTGTTTTTT. This sequence encodes CASSLYTGRSGELFF.

V is TRBV3-1 (or the pseudogene TRBV3-2) and J is TRBJ1-1; D gene uncertain. This CDR3 spans 15 amino acids. Germline V gives CDR1 LGHDT, CDR2 YNNKEL (reference sequence). V was trimmed by 4 bases and J by 1 base, leaving 13 bases between them. CDR3 loop: CASSRKAVKNTEAFF. DNA for the CDR3: TGTGCCAGCAGCCGTAAGGCAGTCAAGAACACTGAAGCTTTCTTT.

The V call is TRBV3-1 (or the pseudogene TRBV3-2), the J call TRBJ1-5; D ambiguous. The CDR3 spans 13 residues. The germline CDR1 and CDR2 sequences are LGHDT and YNNKEL (reference sequence). With 0 bases removed from V and 7 bases from J, the gap between germline ends came to 7 bases. Written as DNA, the CDR3 is TGTGCCAGCAGCCAAGAAAGTGAACAGCCCCAGCATTTT. Translating it yields CASSQESEQPQHF.

The V call is TRBV20-1, the J call TRBJ2-1; D is unresolved. The CDR3 consists of 11 residues. CDR1 DFQATT and CDR2 SNEGSKA come from the germline V gene (reference sequence). Trimming left V 1 base short and J 6 bases short, with 4 bases between. In DNA, the CDR3 is TGCAGTGCTAGAGTCTCCAATGAGCAGTTCTTC. It specifies CSARVSNEQFF.

The chain combines TRBV7-2 with TRBJ2-7; 8 positions match TRBD1. Germline V gives CDR1 SGHTA, CDR2 FQGNSA. Trimming at V came to 1 base and at J to 3 bases, leaving 5 bases not matched to a gene. This CDR3 is built from 15 residues. CDR3 DNA sequence: TGTGCCAGCAGCTTAGTCCAGGGGGCATACTACGAGCAGTACTTC. Protein product: CASSLVQGAYYEQYF.

V is TRBV7-2 and J is TRBJ2-6; D might be TRBD1 (6 bases). Germline V gene lookup returns CDR1 SGHTA and CDR2 FQGNSA. Trimming stripped 2 bases from V and 4 bases from J, with 9 bases between. The CDR3 totals 15 residues. The CDR3 nucleotides read TGTGCCAGCAGCTTAACAGGGCCCGGGGCCAACGTCCTGACTTTC. It specifies CASSLTGPGANVLTF.

The chain joins TRBV6-5 to TRBJ2-5; weak D call: TRBD1 (5 bases). The V gene's germline CDR1 is MNHEY and CDR2 SVGAGI. Between the trimmed V and J ends, which lost 5 bases and 5 bases, there was a span of 12 bases. This CDR3 has 13 residues. The CDR3 loop reads CASSIQGSETQYF. Here the CDR3 DNA reads TGTGCCAGCAGTATTCAGGGTTCCGAGACCCAGTACTTC.

The genes are TRBV9 and TRBJ2-1; a weak D match, TRBD2 (6 bases). With 2 bases removed from V and 4 bases from J, the gap between germline ends came to 19 bases. The CDR3 is made up of 17 amino acids. CDR1 and CDR2 from the germline V gene are SGDLS and YYNGEE. CDR3 sequence: CASSVNLIVSGYNEQFF. The DNA for the CDR3 is TGTGCCAGCAGCGTTAATCTGATTGTTAGCGGTTACAATGAGCAGTTCTTC.

DNA for the CDR3: TGTGCCAGTACCCTGACAGGGGGCGCGAGATACAATGAGCAGTTCTTC. As protein: CASTLTGGARYNEQFF. The chain links TRBV19 to TRBJ2-1; 10 nucleotides agree with TRBD1. The CDR3 is 16 residues long. V trimming: 7 bases; J trimming: 4 bases; junction bases outside the gene matches: 10. Germline values: CDR1 LNHDA, CDR2 SQIVND (reference sequence).

The chain recombines TRBV30 with TRBJ1-2, with a weak D call TRBD1 (6 bases). Trimming took 4 bases from V and 4 from J, leaving 13 bases between them. This CDR3 has 13 residues. CDR1 and CDR2 (germline): GTSNPN, SVGIG (reference sequence). As DNA, the CDR3 is TGTGCCTGGACCCCCACAGGGTTCTATGGCTACACCTTC. Its translation: CAWTPTGFYGYTF.

The chain employs TRBV12-3 or TRBV12-4 and TRBJ2-1, with TRBD2 matching over 7 bases. This CDR3 spans 13 amino acids. V shed 3 bases and J 4 bases; nucleotides not matched to a gene: 0. DNA of the CDR3: TGTGCCAGCAGTTTCGGGGGGTACAATGAGCAGTTCTTC. It codes for CASSFGGYNEQFF.

The rearrangement uses TRBV30 and TRBJ1-1; D gene ambiguous. V lost 4 bases to trimming and J lost 8 bases, with 14 bases between them. This CDR3 spans 12 amino acids. Germline V gives CDR1 GTSNPN, CDR2 SVGIG (reference sequence). In DNA, the CDR3 is TGTGCCTGGACACGTGATTTGACCGAAGCTTTCTTT. It encodes CAWTRDLTEAFF.

This clone was observed once. The rearrangement joins TRBV7-3 to TRBJ2-2; TRBD2 might be the D (7 bases). The CDR3 totals 16 residues. With 5 bases removed from V and 5 bases from J, the gap between germline ends came to 18 bases. Germline loops: CDR1 SGHTA, CDR2 FQGTGA. CDR3: CASSPRGGSRTGELFF. The CDR3, as DNA: TGTGCCAGCAGCCCCAGGGGCGGGAGTAGGACCGGGGAGCTGTTTTTT.